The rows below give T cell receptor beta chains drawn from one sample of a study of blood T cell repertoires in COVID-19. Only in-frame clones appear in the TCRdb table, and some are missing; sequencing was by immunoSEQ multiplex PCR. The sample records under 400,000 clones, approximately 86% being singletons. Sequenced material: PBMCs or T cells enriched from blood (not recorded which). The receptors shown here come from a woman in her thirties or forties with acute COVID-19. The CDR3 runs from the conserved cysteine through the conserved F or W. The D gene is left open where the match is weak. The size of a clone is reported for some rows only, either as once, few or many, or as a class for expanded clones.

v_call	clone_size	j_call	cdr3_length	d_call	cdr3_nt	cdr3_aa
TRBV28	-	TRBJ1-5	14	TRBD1	TGTGCCAGCATACCGGGACAGCAAAATCAGCCCCAGCATTTT	CASIPGQQNQPQHF
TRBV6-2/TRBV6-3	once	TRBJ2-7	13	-	TGTGCCAGCAGTTCCCATCCCCCGGCAGAGGAGTACTTC	CASSSHPPAEEYF
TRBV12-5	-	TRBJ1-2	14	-	TGTGCTAGTGGTCCGAGGGGGACGGCTTATGGCTACACCTTC	CASGPRGTAYGYTF
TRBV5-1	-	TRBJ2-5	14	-	TGCGCCAGCAGTCCGACCGACAGGTCGGAGACCCAGTACTTC	CASSPTDRSETQYF
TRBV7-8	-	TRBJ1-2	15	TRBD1	TGTGCCAGCAGCTTAGCGGGCAGGGGGTACTATGGCTACACCTTC	CASSLAGRGYYGYTF
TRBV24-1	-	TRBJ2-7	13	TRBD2	TGTGCCACCAGTGACGGGGGGGGCTACGAGCAGTACTTC	CATSDGGGYEQYF
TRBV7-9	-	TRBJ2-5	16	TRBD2	TGTGCCAGCAGCCGGACTAGCGGGAGTTTAGAAGAGACCCAGTACTTC	CASSRTSGSLEETQYF
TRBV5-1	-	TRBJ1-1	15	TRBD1	TGCGCCAGCACTTACCTAGGACAGGGATTCTCTGAAGCTTTCTTT	CASTYLGQGFSEAFF
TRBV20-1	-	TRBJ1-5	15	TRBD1	TGCAGTGCTAGTTATGGGACAGGTTTGAATCAGCCCCAGCATTTT	CSASYGTGLNQPQHF
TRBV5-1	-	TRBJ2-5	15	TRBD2	TGCGCCAGCAGCTTGGCGGGACTAGCGGGAGGGCCTGTATACTTC	CASSLAGLAGGPVYF
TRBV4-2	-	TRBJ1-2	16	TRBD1	TGTGCCAGCAGCCAAGTGGGACAGGGGATTAACTATGGCTACACCTTC	CASSQVGQGINYGYTF
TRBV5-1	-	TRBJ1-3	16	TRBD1	TGCGCCAGCAGCCCGGGACAGCTCTACTCTGGAAACACCATATATTTT	CASSPGQLYSGNTIYF
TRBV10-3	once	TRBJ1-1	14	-	TGTGCCATCAGTGAGAATCGACAGAACACTGAAGCTTTCTTT	CAISENRQNTEAFF
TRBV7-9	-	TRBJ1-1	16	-	TGTGCCAGCAGCTCCTTCGGGGGTCGGGGTGGTGCTGAAGCTTTCTTT	CASSSFGGRGGAEAFF
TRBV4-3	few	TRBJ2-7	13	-	TGCGCCAGCAGCCAAGACAGGAACTACGAGCAGTACTTC	CASSQDRNYEQYF
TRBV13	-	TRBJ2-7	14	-	TGTGCCAGCAGCCCTAGTATGATACCGTACGAGCAGTACTTC	CASSPSMIPYEQYF
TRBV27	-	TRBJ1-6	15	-	-	CASSSGQGASSPLHF
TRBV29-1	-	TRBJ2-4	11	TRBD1	TGCAGCGGAACTCGAGGACAGGCCCAGTACTTC	CSGTRGQAQYF
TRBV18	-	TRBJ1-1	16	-	TGTGCCAGCTCACCACTAGGGCCACCCGGGGGGACTGAAGCTTTCTTT	CASSPLGPPGGTEAFF
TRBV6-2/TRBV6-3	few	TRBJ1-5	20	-	TGTGCCAGCAGTGGACTGACACGAGGACAGAGGTTCGATAGCAATCAGCCCCAGCATTTT	CASSGLTRGQRFDSNQPQHF
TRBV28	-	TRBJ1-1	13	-	TGTGCCAGCAGTTTTAGCCCGAACACTGAAGCTTTCTTT	CASSFSPNTEAFF
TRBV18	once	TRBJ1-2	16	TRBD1	TGTGCCAGCTCACCACCTTCCAGTCGACAGGGACATGGCTACACCTTC	CASSPPSSRQGHGYTF
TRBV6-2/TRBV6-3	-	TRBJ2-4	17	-	TGTGCCAGCAGTTACCGGCCTCGGACAGTCACCGAAAACATTCAGTACTTC	CASSYRPRTVTENIQYF
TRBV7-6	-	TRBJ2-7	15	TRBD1	TGTGCCAGCAGCCAAACGGACAGGAACTCCTACGAGCAGTACTTC	CASSQTDRNSYEQYF
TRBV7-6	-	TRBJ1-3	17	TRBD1	TGTGCCAGCAGCTTAGCGGAACTTGGGACAGGGGGAAACACCATATATTTT	CASSLAELGTGGNTIYF
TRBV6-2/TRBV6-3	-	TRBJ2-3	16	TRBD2	TGTGCCAGCAGTTACTCTGCGGGGGGACGCACAGATACGCAGTATTTT	CASSYSAGGRTDTQYF
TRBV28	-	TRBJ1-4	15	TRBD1	TGTGCCAGCAGTTCACCCGGGACAGGGAGTGAAAAACTGTTTTTT	CASSSPGTGSEKLFF
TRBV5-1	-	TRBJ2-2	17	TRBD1	TGCGCCAGCAGCAGAGAACCCGGGACAGAAAACACCGGGGAGCTGTTTTTT	CASSREPGTENTGELFF
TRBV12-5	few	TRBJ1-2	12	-	TGTGCTAGTGGTTTGCCAGGGCGTGGCTACACCTTC	CASGLPGRGYTF
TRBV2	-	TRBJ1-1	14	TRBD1	TGTGCCAGCACCAGAACAGGGGGCTACGCTGAAGCTTTCTTT	CASTRTGGYAEAFF
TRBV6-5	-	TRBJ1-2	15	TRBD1	TGTGCCAGCAGGGCCCCGGGACAGCCTAACTATGGCTACACCTTC	CASRAPGQPNYGYTF
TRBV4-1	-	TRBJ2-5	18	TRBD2	TGCGCCAGCAGCCAAGGAAGGACTAGCGGGAGGACACAAGAGACCCAGTACTTC	CASSQGRTSGRTQETQYF
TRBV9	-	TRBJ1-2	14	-	TGTGCCAGCAGCGGAACCCAGGGGCACGGAGGCTACACCTTC	CASSGTQGHGGYTF
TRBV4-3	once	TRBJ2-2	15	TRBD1	TGCGCCAGCAGCCCGGGGACAGGGGACACCGGGGAGCTGTTTTTT	CASSPGTGDTGELFF
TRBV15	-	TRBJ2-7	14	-	TGTGCCACCGGGACTGGGAGCCAGTCCTACGAGCAGTACTTC	CATGTGSQSYEQYF